A single sample is the source of the 24 T cell receptor beta chains below, sequenced in a study of T cells in Graves' hyperthyroidism and ophthalmopathy. RNA transcripts were the template for amplifying TCR beta CDR3 regions. The HTBI set primed first-round TCR CDR3 RT-PCR. TCRdb re-called the multiplex PCR reads with MiXCR, one entry per CDR3 protein. Altogether roughly 350,000 distinct CDR3 sequences are present, approximately 15% being singletons, with the ten largest covering 34%. The source material was blood. The receptors stem from a woman between 35 and 50 years old with Graves' ophthalmopathy.

For this clonotype: A read error may be the cause here, since a much bigger clone is one base away. This chain uses TRBV10-3 with TRBJ1-1, with TRBD1 as a possible D gene (5 bases). The CDR3 extends over 12 amino acids. Germline assignment: CDR1 ENHRY and CDR2 SYGVKD. The CDR3 region has the DNA TGTGCCATCAGTGTTAAGGGGACTGAAGCTCTCTTT. This encodes CAISVKGTEALF.

This clonotype turned up a few times. V is TRBV4-1 and J is TRBJ2-1; a weak D match, TRBD2 (5 bases). CDR1 MGHRA and CDR2 YSYEKL come from the germline V gene. The V gene lost 1 base and the J gene lost 9 bases, with 10 bases spanning the gap. This CDR3 comprises 13 residues. CDR3 nucleotide sequence: TGCGCCAGCAGCCAAGCGCAAGAGGGTGAGCAGTTCTTC. Residues: CASSQAQEGEQFF.

The V and J genes are TRBV7-8 and TRBJ2-1; 8 bases fit TRBD2. CDR3 length: 18 amino acids. From germline, CDR1 is SGHVS and CDR2 FQNEAQ. With 0 bases clipped from V and 5 bases from J, the junction kept 12 bases outside the gene matches. CDR3 bases: TGTGCCAGCAGCTTAGCACTAGCGGAAGGGCTAACCAACAATGAGCAGTTCTTC. Amino acids: CASSLALAEGLTNNEQFF.

This clonotype appeared a few times. The chain uses TRBV24-1 and TRBJ2-2, with D perhaps matching TRBD1 (7 bases). V was cut by 7 bases and J by 5 bases, with 16 bases left in between. Germline V CDR1 and CDR2: KGHDR, SFDVKD. This CDR3 is built from 15 residues. CDR3 sequence: CATRAQGTETGELFF. The DNA of the CDR3 is TGTGCCACCAGAGCACAGGGGACTGAAACCGGGGAGCTGTTTTTT.

Ten or more counts support this clonotype. The chain combines TRBV3-1 with TRBJ2-7, with 9 bases that match TRBD2. This CDR3 has 13 amino acids. The trim removed 1 base at V and 5 bases at J, leaving 0 bases unmatched. Germline V gene lookup returns CDR1 LGHDT and CDR2 YNNKEL (reference sequence). This chain's CDR3 is CASSQGTSDEQYF. The CDR3 nucleotides read TGTGCCAGCAGCCAAGGGACTAGCGACGAGCAGTACTTC.

This clonotype came up a few times. V and J are TRBV29-1 and TRBJ1-1; D ambiguous. The V end lost 4 bases, the J end lost 2 bases, and 11 bases lay between the germline ends. This CDR3 is built from 13 residues. Germline V lookup: CDR1 SQVTM, CDR2 ANQGSEA. CDR3 residues: CSVVKGSNTEAFF. The CDR3 bases are TGCAGCGTTGTGAAAGGGTCCAACACTGAAGCTTTCTTT.

This clonotype appeared many times. The chain links TRBV2 to TRBJ1-1; D may be TRBD1 (5 bases). From germline, CDR1 is SNHLY and CDR2 FYNNEI. Trimming cost V 6 bases and J 1 base, with 9 bases left between them. This CDR3 spans 13 amino acids. Here the CDR3 DNA reads TGTGCCAGCAGGAGACAGCGGAACACTGAAGCTTTCTTT. Translating gives CASRRQRNTEAFF.

The rearrangement joins TRBV4-1 to TRBJ2-1, with a weak D call TRBD1 (5 bases). The length of the CDR3 is 18 residues. V was pared by 0 bases and J by 6 bases, with 21 bases between. Per the germline V gene, CDR1 is MGHRA and CDR2 is YSYEKL. The CDR3 bases are TGCGCCAGCAGCCAAGATATGACCTCATTGGGGCTGAGCAATGAGCAGTTCTTC. Amino acids: CASSQDMTSLGLSNEQFF.

The chain recombines TRBV7-9 with TRBJ2-7; 8 positions match TRBD1. Germline V lookup: CDR1 SEHNR, CDR2 FQNEAQ (reference sequence). The CDR3 contains 14 residues. The trim removed 6 bases at V and 6 bases at J, leaving 10 bases unmatched. The CDR3 DNA follows: TGTGCCAGCAGGTCCTCAGGGGGCGCGGGCGAGCAGTACTTC. Amino acid sequence: CASRSSGGAGEQYF.

This clonotype was recorded at least ten times. This chain connects TRBV11-2 to TRBJ2-5; TRBD1 or TRBD2 may be the D gene (5 bases each). The germline gives CDR1 SGHAT, CDR2 FQNNGV. The V end lost 1 base, the J end lost 5 bases, and 14 bases lay between the germline ends. The CDR3 contains 15 residues. The CDR3 spells CASSLGGGGTETQYF. DNA of the CDR3: TGTGCCAGCAGCTTAGGGGGTGGGGGTACGGAGACCCAGTACTTC.

This clonotype was counted ten times or more. This chain connects TRBV7-9 to TRBJ1-1, with D hard to call. This CDR3 has 13 amino acids. Germline lookup yields CDR1 SEHNR and CDR2 FQNEAQ (reference sequence). V was pared by 2 bases and J by 4 bases, with 8 bases between. As DNA, the CDR3 is TGTGCCAGCAGCTTACAGGATCGCACTGAAGCTTTCTTT. This codes for CASSLQDRTEAFF. The entire variable domain, with the rest obtained from reference TRBV7-9 and TRBJ1-1, is as follows: DTGVSQNPRHKITKRGQNVTFRCDPISEHNRLYWYRQTLGQGPEFLTYFQNEAQLEKSRLLSDRFSAERPKGSFSTLEIQRTEQGDSAMYLCASSLQDRTEAFFGQGTRLTVV.

Ten or more counts support this clonotype. This chain joins TRBV7-9 and TRBJ1-1; 7 bases agree with TRBD1. This CDR3 is 14 amino acids long. Germline values: CDR1 SEHNR, CDR2 FQNEAQ (reference sequence). The V and J ends lost 4 bases and 4 bases, in that order; junction bases with no gene match: 6. CDR3: CASSYSRGATEAFF. The CDR3 region has the DNA TGTGCCAGCAGCTACAGCAGGGGGGCCACTGAAGCTTTCTTT.

Comment on this clonotype: Given a much more abundant clone one base away, this may be a read error. The chain uses TRBV13 and TRBJ1-6, with 10 nucleotides matching TRBD1. The junction had 9 bases not matched to a gene; V was cut back by 5 bases and J by 8 bases. Germline CDR1 and CDR2: PRHDT and FYEKMQ (reference sequence). The CDR3 extends over 16 amino acids. The CDR3 reads CASSPPTGTGDSPLHF. Here the CDR3 DNA reads TGTGCCAGCAGCCCTCCTACCGGGACAGGGGATTCACCCCTCCACTTT.

Many counts were recorded for this clonotype. The chain has TRBV20-1 and TRBJ1-1, with a possible D match to TRBD1 (6 bases). V lost 2 bases and J 4 bases, leaving 14 bases between the germline ends. The CDR3 has 14 amino acids. Germline V gene sequence: CDR1 DFQATT, CDR2 SNEGSKA (reference sequence). The CDR3 bases are TGCAGTGCTAGACTACTTCAGGGGTCCACTGAAGCTTTCTTT. Encoded protein: CSARLLQGSTEAFF.

In this sample, this clonotype turned up a few times. The chain links TRBV27 to TRBJ2-7, with D maybe TRBD2 (5 bases). This CDR3 comprises 14 residues. Trimming removed 1 base from V and 6 bases from J, with 13 bases in between. Germline CDR1 and CDR2: MNHEY and SMNVEV (reference sequence). The CDR3 bases are TGTGCCAGCAGTTTATTGACTAAACGAGGCGAGCAGTACTTC. Translation: CASSLLTKRGEQYF.

The sample holds many counts of this clonotype. The V call is TRBV29-1, the J call TRBJ2-7; unclear D gene. Looked up from germline, CDR1 is SQVTM and CDR2 is ANQGSEA. Trimming took off 4 bases at V and 5 bases at J, with 15 bases between the two ends. The CDR3 runs to 13 residues. The CDR3 is CSVGKGTPNEQYF. The CDR3 DNA reads as TGCAGCGTTGGTAAAGGTACTCCTAACGAGCAGTACTTC.

This clonotype has a count of ten or more. The chain recombines TRBV7-9 with TRBJ1-3, with 9 positions matching TRBD1. From germline, CDR1 is SEHNR and CDR2 FQNEAQ (reference sequence). This CDR3 comprises 15 residues. The V gene end was trimmed by 5 bases and the J gene end by 2 bases; junction bases not matched to a gene: 4. The CDR3: CASSKTGGTGNTIYF. As DNA, the CDR3 is TGTGCCAGCAGCAAGACAGGGGGAACTGGAAACACCATATATTTT.

This clonotype appeared many times. The junction shows a germline mismatch at one end, possibly a read error. The chain recombines TRBV28 with TRBJ1-1; possibly TRBD1 for D (5 bases). CDR1 is MDHEN, CDR2 SYDVKM, per germline. The CDR3 runs to 12 residues. The CDR3 DNA is TGTGCCAGCAGTTTATTGTGGGACTTTGGGGTCTTT. Translation gives CASSLLWDFGVF.

This clonotype has at least ten counts. The CDR3 DNA reads as TGTGCCAGCAGCTTAGATCTCTACGAGCAGTACTTC. It encodes CASSLDLYEQYF. The chain combines TRBV7-2 with TRBJ2-7, with unresolved D. The CDR3 covers 12 residues. V was trimmed by 1 base and J by 3 bases, leaving 4 bases between them. Germline-derived CDR1 and CDR2 are SGHTA and FQGNSA.

This clonotype was counted many times. The J gene is TRBJ1-2, the V gene TRBV19; D gene unclear. The CDR3 length is 14 residues. The V and J ends lost 3 bases and 5 bases respectively, with 13 bases between them. CDR1 and CDR2 (germline): LNHDA, SQIVND (reference sequence). This chain's CDR3 is CASSISDPGYGYTF. The CDR3 region has the DNA TGTGCCAGTAGTATCTCCGATCCGGGGTATGGCTACACCTTC. Using reference TRBV19 and TRBJ1-2 for the parts outside the CDR3, the full variable domain is DGGITQSPKYLFRKEGQNVTLSCEQNLNHDAMYWYRQDPGQGLRLIYYSQIVNDFQKGDIAEGYSVSREKKESFPLTVTSAQKNPTAFYLCASSISDPGYGYTFGSGTRLTVV.

The chain joins TRBV12-3 or TRBV12-4 to TRBJ2-7; 7 positions agree with TRBD2. V shed 4 bases and J 1 base; nucleotides not matched to a gene: 4. CDR3 length equals 14 residues. CDR3 nucleotides: TGTGCCAGCAGTTCCACTAGCGTATCCTACGAGCAGTACTTC. It encodes CASSSTSVSYEQYF.

The CDR3 DNA is TGCAGTGCTTTCTCATGGGGGCAGGGGAGCAATCAGCCCCAGCATTTT. Its protein product is CSAFSWGQGSNQPQHF. The chain carries TRBV20-1 and TRBJ1-5; D might be TRBD1 (6 bases). Germline V gene lookup returns CDR1 DFQATT and CDR2 SNEGSKA (reference sequence). V was pared by 5 bases and J by 1 base, with 18 bases between. CDR3 size: 16 residues.

The CDR3 nucleotides are TGTGCCAGTAGTATCTCCGGCGCCGGGGAGCTGTTTTTT. This sequence encodes CASSISGAGELFF. The V and J genes are TRBV19 and TRBJ2-2, with D hard to call. V was pared by 3 bases and J by 6 bases, with 8 bases between. This CDR3 region has 13 residues. Germline V gene data show CDR1 as LNHDA and CDR2 as SQIVND (reference sequence).

This clonotype was counted many times. The chain recombines TRBV7-9 with TRBJ2-7; TRBD2 matches at 12 bases. Germline assignment: CDR1 SEHNR and CDR2 FQNEAQ (reference sequence). CDR3 length equals 16 residues. V shed 4 bases and J 1 base; nucleotides not matched to a gene: 5. In nucleotides, the CDR3 is TGTGCCAGCAGCTCGACTAGCGGGAGTAGATCCTACGAGCAGTACTTC. Amino acid sequence: CASSSTSGSRSYEQYF.